The 27 T cell receptor beta chains listed next were all sequenced from one sample in a study of identical twins. In TCRdb, the 5' RACE reads were re-called with MiXCR into one record per CDR3 protein. The sample yields about 690,000 distinct CDR3 sequences, around 6.1% seen once. Material for sequencing was naive T cells sorted from blood. The receptors originated from a man younger than 35 in good health.

This clonotype was observed many times. J is TRBJ1-1 and V is TRBV20-1; D is unclear. V lost 6 bases and J lost 7, with 9 bases in between. The CDR3 length is 10 residues. Per germline, CDR1 DFQATT and CDR2 SNEGSKA (reference sequence). CDR3 nucleotide sequence: TGCAGTGCCCTCCGCGATGAAGCTTTCTTT. Translating it yields CSALRDEAFF.

The chain employs TRBV6-5 and TRBJ2-1; D is unclear. Germline assignment: CDR1 MNHEY and CDR2 SVGAGI. Trimming shortened V by 1 base and J by 3 bases, and 13 bases separated the two germline ends. This CDR3 is built from 16 residues. The CDR3 sequence is CASSYFGSSNYNEQFF. The CDR3 nucleotides are TGTGCCAGCAGTTACTTTGGCTCGTCGAACTACAATGAGCAGTTCTTC.

This clonotype was counted a few times. The J gene is TRBJ2-1, the V gene TRBV7-2; D is perhaps TRBD2 (5 bases). The CDR3 consists of 16 residues. The ends were cut back, 5 bases at V and 0 bases at J, with 14 bases in the middle. Germline lookup yields CDR1 SGHTA and CDR2 FQGNSA. The CDR3 nucleotides are TGTGCCAGCAGCACTAGTTGGCTAAGCTCCTACAATGAGCAGTTCTTC. Amino acid sequence: CASSTSWLSSYNEQFF.

Regarding this clonotype: The final CDR3 position lacks the conserved phenylalanine or tryptophan, pointing to a likely read error. The V gene is TRBV11-2, the J gene TRBJ1-2; possibly TRBD1 for D (5 bases). The V end lost 4 bases, the J end lost 4 bases, and 13 bases lay between the germline ends. CDR1 and CDR2 (germline): SGHAT, FQNNGV. This CDR3 has 14 amino acids. The CDR3 sequence: CASSWGDRPYGYTL. In nucleotides, the CDR3 is TGTGCCAGCAGCTGGGGAGACAGACCCTATGGCTACACCTTA.

This clonotype was detected many times. The chain uses TRBV29-1 and TRBJ2-1, with D perhaps TRBD2 (5 bases). CDR1 SQVTM and CDR2 ANQGSEA come from the germline V gene. Trimming removed 7 bases from V and 0 bases from J, with 13 bases in between. This CDR3 region has 14 residues. CDR3 DNA sequence: TGCAGCGCACTAGAGGGTGGCTCCTACAATGAGCAGTTCTTC. Translation gives CSALEGGSYNEQFF.

In its sample, this clonotype was seen many times. The chain combines TRBV12-3 or TRBV12-4 with TRBJ1-6; no reliable D call. The CDR3 consists of 15 residues. Between the trimmed V and J ends, which lost 3 bases and 5 bases, there was a span of 11 bases. Here the CDR3 reads CASSFGELDNSPLHF. In DNA, the CDR3 is TGTGCCAGCAGTTTTGGGGAGCTGGATAATTCACCCCTCCACTTT.

This clonotype was counted only a few times. The chain carries TRBV14 and TRBJ2-1; either TRBD1 or TRBD2 may supply D (6 bases each). The V end lost 0 bases, the J end lost 12 bases, and 12 bases lay between the germline ends. The germline V gene has CDR1 SGHDN and CDR2 FVKESK. CDR3 size: 13 residues. As DNA, the CDR3 is TGTGCCAGCAGCCAAGATTTGGGGGGCGTGCAGTTCTTC. Protein: CASSQDLGGVQFF. Using reference TRBV14 and TRBJ2-1 for the parts outside the CDR3, the full variable domain is EAGVTQFPSHSVIEKGQTVTLRCDPISGHDNLYWYRRVMGKEIKFLLHFVKESKQDESGMPNNRFLAERTGGTYSTLKVQPAELEDSGVYFCASSQDLGGVQFFGPGTRLTVL.

In this sample, this clonotype turned up a few times. Here the CDR3 reads CASSLIPGGNEQFF. The CDR3 bases are TGCGCCAGCAGCTTGATTCCGGGAGGAAATGAGCAGTTCTTC. The chain carries TRBV5-1 and TRBJ2-1, with 7 nucleotides matching TRBD2. The length of the CDR3 is 14 residues. CDR1 and CDR2 (germline): SGHRS, YFSETQ. Unmatched junction bases numbered 5, after V lost 1 base and J lost 7 bases.

This clonotype was counted at least ten times. The V and J genes are TRBV10-2 and TRBJ2-5; 9 positions agree with TRBD2. After removal of 9 bases from V and 4 bases from J, the junction contained 9 bases not matched to a gene. This CDR3 has 14 residues. The germline V gene has CDR1 WSHSY and CDR2 SAAADI. The CDR3 loop is CASAGGRAGETQYF. CDR3 nucleotide sequence: TGCGCCAGTGCTGGCGGGAGGGCCGGAGAGACCCAGTACTTC.

This clonotype was seen only a few times. This chain connects TRBV20-1 to TRBJ1-4, with a possible D match to TRBD1 (5 bases). Germline V gene data show CDR1 as DFQATT and CDR2 as SNEGSKA (reference sequence). Trimming took off 4 bases at V and 10 bases at J, with 19 bases between the two ends. This CDR3 has 14 residues. CDR3 nucleotide sequence: TGCAGTGCTAAGAAAGGGGAGGGTTGGGGAAAACTGTTTTTT. Its protein product is CSAKKGEGWGKLFF.

This clonotype was seen a few times. The chain recombines TRBV23-1 with TRBJ2-7; D is possibly TRBD1 (5 bases). TRBV23-1 is an open reading frame, and its role is uncertain. CDR3 length: 15 amino acids. Trimming left V 2 bases short and J 4 bases short, with 15 bases between. The CDR3 spells CASSQTWRQIYEQYF. The CDR3, as DNA: TGCGCCAGCAGTCAAACCTGGAGACAGATTTACGAGCAGTACTTC.

The gene calls are TRBV11-2 and TRBJ2-5; tentative D call: TRBD2 (6 bases). From germline, CDR1 is SGHAT and CDR2 FQNNGV. The CDR3 length is 14 residues. Trimming removed 5 bases from V and 4 bases from J, with 14 bases in between. The CDR3 is CASSPSGATETQYF. CDR3 DNA sequence: TGTGCCAGCAGCCCCTCGGGAGCAACAGAGACCCAGTACTTC.

In its sample, this clonotype was seen many times. The genes are TRBV24-1 and TRBJ2-1, with no clear D. Per the germline V gene, CDR1 is KGHDR and CDR2 is SFDVKD. This CDR3 is 11 amino acids long. The ends were cut back, 3 bases at V and 10 bases at J, with 6 bases in the middle. The DNA of the CDR3 is TGTGCCACCAGTGATCACGCCGAGCAGTTCTTC. Translation gives CATSDHAEQFF.

The chain has TRBV14 and TRBJ2-1; no clear D. V gave up 0 bases and J gave up 7 bases, with 10 bases separating them. The CDR3 length is 14 residues. Germline V gene lookup returns CDR1 SGHDN and CDR2 FVKESK. The CDR3 protein is CASSQDGMRNEQFF. The CDR3 nucleotides read TGTGCCAGCAGCCAAGATGGGATGCGGAATGAGCAGTTCTTC.

This clonotype was seen only a few times. J is TRBJ1-5 and V is TRBV29-1; possible D gene TRBD1, 5 bases. Germline assignment: CDR1 SQVTM and CDR2 ANQGSEA. Deletions cut 4 bases from V and 4 bases from J, with 11 bases between. The CDR3 loop spans 13 amino acids. The chain's CDR3 is CSVAEQENQPQHF. As DNA, the CDR3 is TGCAGCGTTGCGGAACAGGAGAATCAGCCCCAGCATTTT.

Comments on this clonotype: The conserved phenylalanine or tryptophan is not found at the CDR3 terminus, so this likely reflects a read error. The chain employs TRBV5-1 and TRBJ1-1; D is undetermined. Trimming left V 1 base short and J 1 base short, with 5 bases between. The CDR3 has 13 residues. The germline gives CDR1 SGHRS, CDR2 YFSETQ. The CDR3 DNA reads TGCGCCAGCAGCTTGTCGAGGAACACTGAAGCTTTCGTT. It yields the protein CASSLSRNTEAFV.

The chain uses TRBV4-1 and TRBJ2-1, with 10 bases that match TRBD1. The CDR3 length is 16 residues. Germline CDR1 and CDR2: MGHRA and YSYEKL. The J segment lost 8 bases and the V segment lost 1 base, leaving 8 bases of the junction unmatched. The CDR3 sequence is CASSQVTSGQGHEQFF. CDR3 DNA: TGCGCCAGCAGCCAAGTAACCTCGGGACAGGGGCATGAGCAGTTCTTC.

This clonotype was observed at least ten times. V gene TRBV29-1 combines with J gene TRBJ2-1, with 7 bases that match TRBD1. V trimming: 4 bases; J trimming: 6 bases; junction bases outside the gene matches: 12. The CDR3 sequence is 15 residues long. Germline-derived CDR1 and CDR2 are SQVTM and ANQGSEA. The CDR3 is CSVGYRGHVVNEQFF. CDR3 DNA sequence: TGCAGCGTTGGGTACAGGGGACACGTAGTCAATGAGCAGTTCTTC.

At least ten counts were recorded for this clonotype. V gene TRBV20-1 combines with J gene TRBJ2-3, with TRBD2 matching over 11 bases. Per the germline V gene, CDR1 is DFQATT and CDR2 is SNEGSKA (reference sequence). V shed 5 bases and J 6 bases; nucleotides not matched to a gene: 7. This CDR3 comprises 14 residues. The CDR3 here is CSAPILAGADTQYF. The CDR3 DNA reads TGCAGTGCTCCAATACTAGCGGGAGCGGATACGCAGTATTTT.

This clonotype was counted at least ten times. V and J are TRBV20-1 and TRBJ2-5, with D possibly TRBD1 on 5 matching bases. The CDR3 length is 13 residues. Germline assignment: CDR1 DFQATT and CDR2 SNEGSKA (reference sequence). With 3 bases removed from V and 5 bases from J, the gap between germline ends came to 13 bases. The CDR3 sequence is CSASPQGWETQYF. DNA for the CDR3: TGCAGTGCTAGTCCCCAGGGTTGGGAGACCCAGTACTTC.

Concerning this clonotype itself: This may be a read error, as it is one base from a much larger clone. Since the CDR3 does not end with the conserved phenylalanine or tryptophan, this likely comes from a read error. The chain links TRBV18 to TRBJ2-7; TRBD1 matches at 9 bases. With 3 bases clipped from V and 6 bases from J, the junction kept 12 bases outside the gene matches. CDR3 size: 16 residues. Germline values: CDR1 KGHSH, CDR2 LQKENI. The CDR3 is CASSPYTGTGTVEQYL. The CDR3 region has the DNA TGTGCCAGCTCACCGTACACCGGGACAGGGACCGTCGAGCAGTACCTC.

The sample holds many counts of this clonotype. The V gene is TRBV28, the J gene TRBJ2-7; a possible D gene is TRBD1 (6 bases). Germline loops: CDR1 MDHEN, CDR2 SYDVKM. Deletions cut 2 bases from V and 5 bases from J, with 19 bases between. This CDR3 has 16 residues. CDR3 DNA: TGTGCCAGCAGTTTACCACCTACAGGGTCGGTCCACGAGCAGTACTTC. Protein sequence: CASSLPPTGSVHEQYF. The full variable domain, its missing parts supplied by reference TRBV28 and TRBJ2-7, is DVKVTQSSRYLVKRTGEKVFLECVQDMDHENMFWYRQDPGLGLRLIYFSYDVKMKEKGDIPEGYSVSREKKERFSLILESASTNQTSMYLCASSLPPTGSVHEQYFGPGTRLTVT.

This clonotype was found many times. The chain uses TRBV27 and TRBJ2-3; no clear D. Trimming took off 1 base at V and 0 bases at J, with 8 bases between the two ends. Germline CDR1 MNHEY, CDR2 SMNVEV (reference sequence). The CDR3 has 15 amino acids. The CDR3 DNA reads TGTGCCAGCAGTTTATTTGTGGGCAGCACAGATACGCAGTATTTT. This translates into CASSLFVGSTDTQYF.

This clonotype was seen repeatedly, ten times or more. The genes are TRBV4-3 and TRBJ2-2; TRBD1 matches 10 bases. The CDR3 length is 16 residues. Germline V gene sequence: CDR1 LGHNA, CDR2 YSLEER. V gave up 5 bases and J gave up 2 bases; unmatched junction bases: 5. The CDR3 region is CASSAGDRGNTGELFF. The CDR3 region has the DNA TGCGCCAGCAGCGCCGGGGACAGGGGTAACACCGGGGAGCTGTTTTTT.

This clonotype has a count of ten or more. V gene TRBV5-1 combines with J gene TRBJ2-5, with 7 bases identical to TRBD2. This CDR3 has 16 amino acids. The J segment lost 1 base and the V segment lost 2 bases, leaving 8 bases of the junction unmatched. Germline V gives CDR1 SGHRS, CDR2 YFSETQ. The CDR3 sequence: CASSFYTGLLQETQYF. For the CDR3, the DNA is TGCGCCAGCAGCTTTTATACGGGACTACTCCAAGAGACCCAGTACTTC.

This clonotype was counted a few times. This chain joins TRBV5-5 and TRBJ2-7, with 10 bases matching TRBD2. Germline lookup yields CDR1 SGHKS and CDR2 YYEKEE (reference sequence). J gave up 3 bases and V 2 bases, and 5 bases lay outside the gene matches. The CDR3 is 15 residues long. The CDR3 spells CASSFGASGSYEQYV. In DNA form, the CDR3 reads TGTGCCAGCAGCTTCGGGGCTAGCGGGAGCTACGAGCAGTACGTC.

A few counts support this clonotype. This chain joins TRBV6-5 and TRBJ1-3; D ambiguous. The germline V and J ends were trimmed by 2 bases and 0 bases, with 5 bases remaining between them. CDR1 is MNHEY and CDR2 is SVGAGI in the germline V gene. This CDR3 region has 14 residues. The DNA for the CDR3 is TGTGCCAGCAGTTACAAGAGCTCTGGAAACACCATATATTTT. Protein: CASSYKSSGNTIYF.